This TCR beta chain was observed in a study of spatial heterogeneity in lung cancer. For the study at large: A consistent excess of beta-chain over alpha-chain sequences was detected. Within raw reads, each unique TCR and UMI combination appeared on average more than ten times.

This clonotype was seen ten or more times. Germline V CDR1 and CDR2: SGHRS, YFSETQ. Trimming cost V 2 bases and J 4 bases; bases outside gene matches: 3. The CDR3 contains 15 residues. All TCR cDNA molecules were individually tagged with a unique molecular identifier. One entry per CDR3 protein, called by TCRdb with MiXCR from the 5' RACE reads. This table holds fewer than 40,000 distinct CDR3 sequences, 7.5% found once. As for time point: sample taken at primary tumor resection. Whole RNA obtained from tumor, nontumor lung or frozen PBMC underwent sequencing without sorting. The cohort: approximately 66 early-stage, untreated non-small cell lung cancer patients.

The TCR was taken from a male donor with early-stage non-small cell lung cancer. The V gene is TRBV5-1, the J gene TRBJ1-6; TRBD1 matches 7 bases. Specimen: PBMCs, collected at surgery. The CDR3 nucleotides are TGCGCCAGCAGCTTAGGACAGGAATATAATTCACCCCTCCACTTT. This gives the protein CASSLGQEYNSPLHF.